This T cell receptor (beta chain) emerged from a study of blood T cell repertoires in COVID-19. As processed by the authors: Amplification of reference gene primers provided the estimated nucleated cell counts. TCRdb keeps only in-frame clones here, not all; method: immunoSEQ multiplex PCR. That table is the source of V, J and clone size, and D and trimming were worked out from the DNA. The sample gives about 80,000 clones, roughly 85% of which show up once; 4% to 6% is in the top ten. In germline, CDR1 is SGDLS, CDR2 YYNGEE. The CDR3 runs 16 residues. V lost 2 bases and J lost 6; bases outside the gene matches: 9.

V gene TRBV9 combines with J gene TRBJ2-2; 8 bases are shared with TRBD2. The clonotype was recovered from an elderly woman with active or convalescent COVID-19. Material for sequencing was peripheral blood. The chain's CDR3 is CASSVTSGILSGELFF. The CDR3 DNA is TGTGCCAGCAGCGTCACTAGCGGCATACTTTCCGGGGAGCTGTTTTTT.